The 17 T cell receptor beta chains below all came from one sample that was sequenced in a study. MiXCR was run by TCRdb on the 5' RACE reads, yielding one entry per CDR3 protein. The sample includes 10,000 to 15,000 distinct CDR3 sequences, under 25% of them seen just once. Sequencing input: naive CD4+ T cells sorted from blood. Subset meaning: naive CD4+ T cells, CD4+CD45RA+CD25-. These receptors were obtained from a female donor with breast cancer.

In this sample, this clonotype turned up many times. The V and J genes are TRBV5-6 and TRBJ2-4; 7 bases are shared with TRBD1. Per germline, CDR1 SGHDT and CDR2 YYEEEE. V dropped 8 bases and J dropped 3; count of bases not matched to a gene: 14. This CDR3 comprises 16 residues. The CDR3 protein is CASQKREGAVKNIQYF. CDR3 nucleotide sequence: TGTGCCAGTCAAAAACGAGAGGGGGCGGTCAAAAACATTCAGTACTTC.

At least ten counts were recorded for this clonotype. The chain links TRBV5-1 to TRBJ1-1; D gene unclear. The CDR3 is made up of 13 amino acids. Trimming pared 4 bases from V and 5 bases from J, leaving 12 bases between. Germline loops: CDR1 SGHRS, CDR2 YFSETQ. CDR3 DNA: TGCGCCAGCAGCGCGACGAAGGGTACTGAAGCTTTCTTT. Translated: CASSATKGTEAFF.

The J gene is TRBJ1-1, the V gene TRBV20-1, with D perhaps matching TRBD1 (5 bases). Trimming took off 1 base at V and 1 base at J, with 10 bases between the two ends. Germline V gene data show CDR1 as DFQATT and CDR2 as SNEGSKA (reference sequence). This CDR3 has 14 amino acids. The DNA for the CDR3 is TGCAGTGCTAGAGGGGGGGGGACGAACACTGAAGCTTTCTTT. Translating gives CSARGGGTNTEAFF.

Only a few counts were recorded for this clonotype. For the CDR3, the DNA is TGCAGTGCTATGGGGGCAGGGGGCGTTTGGTGGGGCAATCAGCCCCAGCATTTT. The encoded protein is CSAMGAGGVWWGNQPQHF. The chain employs TRBV20-1 and TRBJ1-5; 8 nucleotides agree with TRBD1. Trimming at V came to 4 bases and at J to 2 bases, leaving 16 bases not matched to a gene. Germline CDR1 and CDR2: DFQATT and SNEGSKA (reference sequence). The CDR3 is made up of 18 amino acids.

In the case of this clonotype: A read error may produce the germline difference seen at one junction end. The chain recombines TRBV7-9 with TRBJ1-1; TRBD1 matches 10 bases. The length of the CDR3 is 13 residues. Germline CDR1 is SEHNR and CDR2 is FQNEAQ (reference sequence). The CDR3 nucleotides read TGTGCCGGATGGACAGGGGGAAACACTGAAGCTTTCTTC. It yields the protein CAGWTGGNTEAFF.

A word on this clonotype: A much bigger clone sits one base away, suggesting this may be a read error. V usage is TRBV5-6 and J usage is TRBJ1-2; D is ambiguous. Trimming removed 3 bases from V and 8 bases from J, with 11 bases in between. Germline V gives CDR1 SGHDT, CDR2 YYEEEE. This CDR3 comprises 12 residues. The DNA of the CDR3 is TGTGCCAGCAGCTCAACTACGCGGGGCTACACCTTC. Its translation: CASSSTTRGYTF. Using reference TRBV5-6 and TRBJ1-2 for the parts outside the CDR3, the full variable domain is DAGVTQSPTHLIKTRGQQVTLRCSPKSGHDTVSWYQQALGQGPQFIFQYYEEEERQRGNFPDRFSGHQFPNYSSELNVNALLLGDSALYLCASSSTTRGYTFGSGTRLTVV.

This clonotype rates as medium-sized. This chain connects TRBV5-1 to TRBJ2-1, with D uncertain. V gave up 0 bases and J gave up 9 bases, with 4 bases separating them. The CDR3 sequence is 11 residues long. CDR1 is SGHRS and CDR2 is YFSETQ in the germline V gene. In DNA, the CDR3 is TGCGCCAGCAGCTTGGCCGGTGAGCAGTTCTTC. As protein: CASSLAGEQFF.

Regarding this clonotype: A much larger clone lies a single base off, so this may be a read error. The V gene is TRBV7-9, the J gene TRBJ1-4; TRBD1 matches at 9 bases. Unmatched junction bases numbered 2, after V lost 2 bases and J lost 10 bases. Germline values: CDR1 SEHNR, CDR2 FQNEAQ (reference sequence). This CDR3 spans 13 amino acids. CDR3: CASSLQTGGKLFF. CDR3 in DNA: TGTGCCAGCAGCTTACAGACAGGGGGAAAACTGTTTTTT.

With regard to this clonotype: A read error may produce the germline difference seen at one junction end. This chain connects TRBV12-3 or TRBV12-4 to TRBJ1-5; D perhaps matches TRBD1 (5 bases). The CDR3 is made up of 13 amino acids. The CDR3 sequence: CACRLTGNQPQHF. The CDR3 DNA reads as TGTGCCTGCAGGTTGACAGGCAATCAGCCCCAGCATTTT.

The sample holds many counts of this clonotype. The chain combines TRBV5-6 with TRBJ2-1; 7 bases line up with TRBD1. Germline assignment: CDR1 SGHDT and CDR2 YYEEEE. The CDR3 has 15 residues. V trimming: 1 base; J trimming: 5 bases; junction bases outside the gene matches: 6. The CDR3 DNA reads as TGTGCCAGCAGCTTGCTAGGGGGCAACCACAATGAGCAGTTCTTC. This sequence encodes CASSLLGGNHNEQFF. The variable domain in full, completed from reference TRBV5-6 and TRBJ2-1, reads DAGVTQSPTHLIKTRGQQVTLRCSPKSGHDTVSWYQQALGQGPQFIFQYYEEEERQRGNFPDRFSGHQFPNYSSELNVNALLLGDSALYLCASSLLGGNHNEQFFGPGTRLTVL.

The chain recombines TRBV5-1 with TRBJ2-7, with 7 bases matching TRBD1. Germline V gene data show CDR1 as SGHRS and CDR2 as YFSETQ. The CDR3 extends over 15 amino acids. The V and J ends lost 3 bases and 0 bases, in that order; junction bases with no gene match: 6. Here the CDR3 reads CASSSDPGGSYEQYF. CDR3 DNA sequence: TGCGCCAGCAGCTCGGATCCAGGGGGCTCCTACGAGCAGTACTTC.

This clonotype has ten or more counts. Since a much larger clone is just one base distant, this may be a read error. This chain joins TRBV5-1 and TRBJ1-1; D gene ambiguous. Germline CDR1 is SGHRS and CDR2 is YFSETQ. V dropped 3 bases and J dropped 4 bases, with 10 bases sitting between them. The CDR3 loop spans 13 amino acids. In nucleotides, the CDR3 is TGCGCCAGCAGCTCGGGCGAGGTCACTGAAGCTTTCTTT. It translates to CASSSGEVTEAFF.

This rearrangement joins TRBV15 to TRBJ2-7; TRBD2 is a possible D gene (6 bases). With 1 base removed from V and 4 bases from J, the gap between germline ends came to 17 bases. The CDR3 has 16 amino acids. Germline values: CDR1 LNHNV, CDR2 YYDKDF (reference sequence). The CDR3 DNA is TGTGCCACCAGCAGAGTATTAACTAGCTCCTCGTACGAGCAGTACTTC. This codes for CATSRVLTSSSYEQYF.

A word on this clonotype: It may be a read error: a sequence one base away is much more abundant. The J gene is TRBJ1-4, the V gene TRBV3-1; D uncertain. Between the trimmed V and J ends, which lost 2 bases and 7 bases, there was a span of 14 bases. There are 15 residues in the CDR3. The V gene's germline CDR1 is LGHDT and CDR2 YNNKEL (reference sequence). CDR3 nucleotide sequence: TGTGCCAGCAGCCAAAGTCTAGGGATTGCTGAAAAACTGTTTTTT. Its translation is CASSQSLGIAEKLFF.

This rearrangement joins TRBV3-1 to TRBJ2-7; 8 bases align to TRBD1. This CDR3 has 14 residues. The V gene end was trimmed by 2 bases and the J gene end by 6 bases; junction bases not matched to a gene: 6. Germline V lookup: CDR1 LGHDT, CDR2 YNNKEL (reference sequence). CDR3 DNA sequence: TGTGCCAGCAGCCAACGGACAGGGTCCCGCGAGCAGTACTTC. Translating gives CASSQRTGSREQYF.

This clonotype was counted ten times or more. This sequence joins TRBV11-2 and TRBJ1-5; D possibly corresponds to TRBD1 (5 bases). The V gene's germline CDR1 is SGHAT and CDR2 FQNNGV. V was cut by 3 bases and J by 7 bases, with 10 bases left in between. The CDR3 totals 13 residues. In DNA form, the CDR3 reads TGTGCCAGCAGCTTGGAGGGGACCCAGCCCCAGCATTTT. Encoded protein: CASSLEGTQPQHF.

In its sample, this clonotype was seen a few times. Given a much more abundant clone one base away, this may be a read error. V gene TRBV20-1 combines with J gene TRBJ2-1; tentative D call: TRBD2 (6 bases). The CDR3 has 11 amino acids. Germline CDR1 is DFQATT and CDR2 is SNEGSKA (reference sequence). The CDR3 is CGCGDNNEQFF. The CDR3 region has the DNA TGCGGATGCGGGGATAACAATGAGCAGTTCTTC.